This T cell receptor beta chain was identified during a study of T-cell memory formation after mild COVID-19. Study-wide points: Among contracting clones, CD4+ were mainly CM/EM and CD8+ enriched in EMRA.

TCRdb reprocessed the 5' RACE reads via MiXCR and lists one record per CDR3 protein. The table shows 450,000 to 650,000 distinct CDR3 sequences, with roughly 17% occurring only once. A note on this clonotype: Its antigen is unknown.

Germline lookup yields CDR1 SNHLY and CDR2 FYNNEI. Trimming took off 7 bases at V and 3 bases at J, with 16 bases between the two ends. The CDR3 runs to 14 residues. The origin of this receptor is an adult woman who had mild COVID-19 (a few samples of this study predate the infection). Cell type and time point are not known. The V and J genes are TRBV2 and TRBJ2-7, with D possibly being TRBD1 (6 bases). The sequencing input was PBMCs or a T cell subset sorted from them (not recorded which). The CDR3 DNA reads TGTGCCAGCACCGAATCCGGGACATACTACGAGCAGTACTTC. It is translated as CASTESGTYYEQYF.